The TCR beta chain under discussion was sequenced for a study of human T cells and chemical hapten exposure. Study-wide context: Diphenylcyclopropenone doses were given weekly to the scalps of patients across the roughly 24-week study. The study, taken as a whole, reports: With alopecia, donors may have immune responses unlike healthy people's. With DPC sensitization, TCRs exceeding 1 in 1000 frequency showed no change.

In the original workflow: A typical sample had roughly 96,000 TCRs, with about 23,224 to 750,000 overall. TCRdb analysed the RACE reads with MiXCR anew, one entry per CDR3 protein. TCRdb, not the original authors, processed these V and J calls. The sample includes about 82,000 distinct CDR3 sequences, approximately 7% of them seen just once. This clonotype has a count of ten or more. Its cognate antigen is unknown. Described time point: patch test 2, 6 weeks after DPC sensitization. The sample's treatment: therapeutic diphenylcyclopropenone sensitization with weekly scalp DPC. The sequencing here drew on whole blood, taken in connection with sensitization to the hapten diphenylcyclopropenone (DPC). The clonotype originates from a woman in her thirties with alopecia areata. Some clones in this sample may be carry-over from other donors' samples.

In DNA, the CDR3 is TGTGCCAGCAAAGCTGCGGGCGGGGCCTACAATGAGCAGTTCTTC. Protein: CASKAAGGAYNEQFF. This chain links TRBV6-2 or TRBV6-3 with TRBJ2-1; possibly TRBD2 for D (6 bases). This CDR3 spans 15 amino acids. The germline CDR1 and CDR2 sequences are MNHEY and SVGEGT. Trimming left V 7 bases short and J 2 bases short, with 15 bases between.